The 10 T cell receptor beta chains below were found in one sample sequenced in a study of T cell responses to AZD1222 COVID-19 vaccine. Profiled with immunoSEQ multiplex PCR; TCRdb holds only in-frame clones, not every one. This sample yields about 130,000 clones, of which roughly 86% are seen a single time; around 10% belongs to the top ten. The sequencing used peripheral blood, collected on day 0 of AZD1222 vaccination. The origin of the receptors is an adult in good health.

The table lists this clone with a few counts. The sample carries other DNA sequences with the same CDR3. The rearrangement uses TRBV24-1 and TRBJ2-5, with 7 bases that match TRBD2. The germline V gene has CDR1 KGHDR and CDR2 SFDVKD. Trimming cost V 1 base and J 5 bases; bases outside gene matches: 3. This CDR3 region has 14 residues. CDR3 protein: CATSDFVGGETQYF. The DNA of the CDR3 is TGTGCCACCAGTGATTTTGTGGGGGGGGAGACCCAGTACTTC.

CDR3 DNA sequence: TGTGCCAGTAGGCCTAGCGGAGGCTACGAGCAGTACTTC. This sequence encodes CASRPSGGYEQYF. The chain combines TRBV19 with TRBJ2-7, with 7 bases lining up with TRBD2. V lost 6 bases, J lost 3 bases, and 5 bases stayed unmatched. The germline CDR1 and CDR2 sequences are LNHDA and SQIVND (reference sequence). The CDR3 is 13 amino acids.

J is TRBJ2-5 and V is TRBV28, with D perhaps TRBD1 or TRBD2 (5 bases each). The CDR3 has 17 amino acids. The germline CDR1 and CDR2 sequences are MDHEN and SYDVKM. V lost 5 bases and J 0 bases, leaving 19 bases between the germline ends. This CDR3 reads CASSPRSGRRYQETQYF. DNA for the CDR3: TGTGCCAGCAGTCCCCGCTCGGGGCGCCGGTACCAAGAGACCCAGTACTTC. Looking up the rest from reference TRBV28 and TRBJ2-5 gives the full variable domain: DVKVTQSSRYLVKRTGEKVFLECVQDMDHENMFWYRQDPGLGLRLIYFSYDVKMKEKGDIPEGYSVSREKKERFSLILESASTNQTSMYLCASSPRSGRRYQETQYFGPGTRLLVL.

The chain links TRBV5-4 to TRBJ2-3; weak D call: TRBD2 (6 bases). V was pared by 1 base and J by 2 bases, with 8 bases between. This CDR3 spans 14 amino acids. CDR1 and CDR2 from the germline V gene are SGHNT and YYREEE (reference sequence). CDR3 coding DNA: TGTGCCAGCAGCTTGCGCGGGATCACAGATACGCAGTATTTT. Its translation is CASSLRGITDTQYF.

The chain joins TRBV28 to TRBJ2-7; possibly TRBD1 for D (5 bases). Looked up from germline, CDR1 is MDHEN and CDR2 is SYDVKM. The CDR3 has 11 amino acids. V lost 7 bases and J 3 bases, leaving 7 bases between the germline ends. CDR3 region: CASNTGYEQYF. The CDR3 DNA reads TGTGCCAGCAATACAGGCTACGAGCAGTACTTC.

The chain is built from TRBV28 and TRBJ2-7; TRBD2 aligns across 8 bases. This CDR3 is 16 amino acids long. Germline V gives CDR1 MDHEN, CDR2 SYDVKM. V trimming: 8 bases; J trimming: 2 bases; junction bases outside the gene matches: 14. The CDR3 loop is CASLHRTSGSAYEQYF. CDR3 nucleotides: TGTGCCAGCCTTCACCGAACAAGCGGGAGTGCCTACGAGCAGTACTTC.

The chain carries TRBV4-3 and TRBJ1-2; D not resolved. The CDR3 extends over 12 amino acids. The germline V gene has CDR1 LGHNA and CDR2 YSLEER. V was clipped by 3 bases and J by 8 bases, with 10 bases between them. The CDR3 nucleotides read TGCGCCAGCAGCCATAGGGTAGGCGGCTACACCTTC. Residues: CASSHRVGGYTF.

This clone occurred once. The chain uses TRBV19 and TRBJ2-3; 11 positions match TRBD2. Germline trimming cut 6 bases from V and 2 bases from J; bases unmatched to any gene: 1. The CDR3 totals 14 residues. Germline V gene data show CDR1 as LNHDA and CDR2 as SQIVND (reference sequence). Here the CDR3 reads CASRTSGATDTQYF. CDR3 nucleotide sequence: TGTGCCAGTAGGACTAGCGGGGCCACAGATACGCAGTATTTT.

The count of this clone is one. The chain uses TRBV5-1 and TRBJ1-2; 7 bases map to TRBD1. V was clipped by 7 bases and J by 3 bases; unmatched bases: 3. Looked up from germline, CDR1 is SGHRS and CDR2 is YFSETQ. The CDR3 is 12 amino acids. For the CDR3, the DNA is TGCGCCAGCGGCACAGGGGACTATGGCTACACCTTC. This codes for CASGTGDYGYTF.

The chain has TRBV4-1 and TRBJ2-7; the D gene could be TRBD1 or TRBD2 (5 bases each). Germline CDR1 MGHRA, CDR2 YSYEKL. The CDR3 has 15 amino acids. V lost 1 base and J 2 bases, leaving 12 bases between the germline ends. CDR3 nucleotide sequence: TGCGCCAGCAGCCAAGGCCGGGGCGGTCCCTACGAGCAGTACTTC. It yields the protein CASSQGRGGPYEQYF.